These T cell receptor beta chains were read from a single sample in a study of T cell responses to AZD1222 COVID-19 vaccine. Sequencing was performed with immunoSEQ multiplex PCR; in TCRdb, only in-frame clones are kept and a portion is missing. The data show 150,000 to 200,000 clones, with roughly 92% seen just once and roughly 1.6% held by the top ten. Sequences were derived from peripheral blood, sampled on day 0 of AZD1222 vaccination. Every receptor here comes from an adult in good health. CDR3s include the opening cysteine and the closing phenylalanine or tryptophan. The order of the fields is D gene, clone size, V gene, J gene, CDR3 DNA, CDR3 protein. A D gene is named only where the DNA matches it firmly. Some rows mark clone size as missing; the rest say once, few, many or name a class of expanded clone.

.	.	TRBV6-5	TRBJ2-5	TGTGCCAGCAGTTACTCGGGGGAGACCCAGTACTTC	CASSYSGETQYF
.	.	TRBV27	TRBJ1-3	TGTGCCAGCAGTTTAATAGGCAGCTCTGGAAACACCATATATTTT	CASSLIGSSGNTIYF
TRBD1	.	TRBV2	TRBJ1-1	TGTGCCAGCAGTGAACACAGGGGTACTGAAGCTTTCTTT	CASSEHRGTEAFF
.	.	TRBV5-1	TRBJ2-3	TGCGCCAGCACCCGGGACATTAGCACAGATACGCAGTATTTT	CASTRDISTDTQYF
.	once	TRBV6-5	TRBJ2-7	TGTGCCAGCAGGCGGACAGACTTTAGCTCCTACGAGCAGTACTTC	CASRRTDFSSYEQYF
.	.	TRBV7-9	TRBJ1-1	TGTGCCAGCAGCTATGGCGCTGAAGCTTTCTTT	CASSYGAEAFF
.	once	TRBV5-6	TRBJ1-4	TGTGCCAGCAGCTTTGCGGACAGCCATGAAAAACTGTTTTTT	CASSFADSHEKLFF
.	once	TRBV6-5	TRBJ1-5	TGTGCCAGCAGGCGGGACAGCAATCAGCCCCAGCATTTT	CASRRDSNQPQHF
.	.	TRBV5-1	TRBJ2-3	TGCGCCAGCAGCTTCGGCGGCCGGGCAGATACGCAGTATTTT	CASSFGGRADTQYF
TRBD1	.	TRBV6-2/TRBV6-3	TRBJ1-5	TGTGCCAGCAGCCGCATTGGGACAGATAGCAATCAGCCCCAGCATTTT	CASSRIGTDSNQPQHF
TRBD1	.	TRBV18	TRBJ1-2	TGTGCCAGCTCATTCAACAGGGGTGGTTCTGATGGCTACACCTTC	CASSFNRGGSDGYTF
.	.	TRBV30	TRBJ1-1	TGTGCCTGCGAAGGAGGCACTGAAGCTTTCTTT	CACEGGTEAFF
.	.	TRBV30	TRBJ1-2	TGTGCCTGGAGTGAAGATGAGAGTCTCACTAGCTATGGCTACACCTTC	CAWSEDESLTSYGYTF
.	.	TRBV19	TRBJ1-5	TGTGCCAGTAACATTGGGGGGAACAATCAGCCCCAGCATTTT	CASNIGGNNQPQHF
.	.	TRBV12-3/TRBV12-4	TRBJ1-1	TGTGCCAGCAGTTTAGCGGCTGAAGCTTTCTTT	CASSLAAEAFF
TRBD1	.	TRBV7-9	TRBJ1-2	TGTGCCAGCAGCGAGACAGGGCCTACCCTCAGGGGCTACACCTTC	CASSETGPTLRGYTF
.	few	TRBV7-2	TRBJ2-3	TGTGCCAGCAGCCAAGGGACAGATACGCAGTATTTT	CASSQGTDTQYF
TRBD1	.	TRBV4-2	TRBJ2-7	TGTGCCAGCAGCGAAGGACAGGGGGCCTCCTACGAGCAGTACTTC	CASSEGQGASYEQYF
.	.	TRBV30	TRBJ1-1	TGTGCCTGGAGTCGCTTGAACACTGAAGCTTTCTTT	CAWSRLNTEAFF
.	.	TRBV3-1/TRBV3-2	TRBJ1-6	TGTGCCAGCAGCCAAGACCGGACCGCTAAATTCTATAATTCACCCCTCCACTTT	CASSQDRTAKFYNSPLHF
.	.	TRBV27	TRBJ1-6	TGTGCCAGCAGCCCCGCGGGTCATAACCTCCACTTT	CASSPAGHNLHF
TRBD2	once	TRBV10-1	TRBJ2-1	TGCGCCAGCAGTGGGGCAAGCGGGGGGGAGGGTGAGCAGTTCTTC	CASSGASGGEGEQFF
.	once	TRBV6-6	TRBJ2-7	TGTGCCAGCAGTTACTCGGCCGGGGGCTACGAGCAGTACTTC	CASSYSAGGYEQYF
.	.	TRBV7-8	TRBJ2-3	TGTGCCAGCAGCTTAGCGGGAGTGGTTAGAACAGATACGCAGTATTTT	CASSLAGVVRTDTQYF
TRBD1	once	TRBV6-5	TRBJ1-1	TGTGCCAGCAGTTCAAACAGGGGCGGGAACACTGAAGCTTTCTTT	CASSSNRGGNTEAFF
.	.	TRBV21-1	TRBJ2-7	TGTGCCAGCAGCAAAAGTAGGCCCAAAAGCTCCTACGAGCAGTACTTC	CASSKSRPKSSYEQYF
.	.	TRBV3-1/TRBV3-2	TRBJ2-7	TGTGCCAGCAGCCTGAGAACAGGGAGGAGGGTAAACGAGCAGTACTTC	CASSLRTGRRVNEQYF
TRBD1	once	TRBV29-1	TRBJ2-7	TGCAGCGTCGCCCGGGACAGGGGCTCCTACGAGCAGTACTTC	CSVARDRGSYEQYF
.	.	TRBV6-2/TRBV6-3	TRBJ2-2	TGTGCCAGCAGCTCCTTGGGGGGCACCGGGGAGCTGTTTTTT	CASSSLGGTGELFF
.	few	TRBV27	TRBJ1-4	TGTGCCAGCAGTTCCCTTCAGGGCAGTAATGAAAAACTGTTTTTT	CASSSLQGSNEKLFF
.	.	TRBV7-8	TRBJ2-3	TGTGCCAGCAGCTGGACGGGCGCCACAGATACGCAGTATTTT	CASSWTGATDTQYF
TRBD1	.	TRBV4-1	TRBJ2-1	TGCGCCAGCAGCAGTTCAGGGACAGGGGGCGATGAGCAGTTCTTC	CASSSSGTGGDEQFF
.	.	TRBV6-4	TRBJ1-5	TGTGCCAGCAGTGACCAACAGGTTGGGCCAAATCAGCCCCAGCATTTT	CASSDQQVGPNQPQHF
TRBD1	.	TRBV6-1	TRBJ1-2	TGTGCCAGCAGTCGCTACAGGGGGCTGGGCTATGGCTACACCTTC	CASSRYRGLGYGYTF